This T cell receptor beta chain was sequenced in a study of shared clonotypes between healthy human individuals. This clone was observed a handful of times. Its antigen is not known. V was trimmed by 7 bases and J by 7 bases, leaving 16 bases between them. This CDR3 comprises 13 residues. CDR1 is SNHLY and CDR2 is FYNNEI in the germline V gene. Study-wide results and caveats: Four donors held around 5% of naive CD4 clonotypes in common.

Generated by immunoSEQ multiplex PCR, the TCRdb table keeps only in-frame clones and is missing some. The repertoire holds roughly 2.6 million clones, more than 90% seen once, with 0.13% to 0.15% in the top ten. This TCR was sampled from a man between 18 and 29 years old in good health. The chain combines TRBV2 with TRBJ1-1, with D perhaps matching TRBD1 (6 bases). What was sequenced was naive CD4+ T cells sorted from blood. Subset specified: CD45RA+ positively selected. The CDR3 reads CASKQGLLGEAFF. CDR3 in DNA: TGTGCCAGCAAACAGGGTCTGCTCGGTGAAGCTTTCTTT.